The clone carrying this T cell receptor (beta chain) was detected once. This entry belongs to a study of shared clonotypes between healthy human individuals. Study information: The study enrolled two women and three men aged 18 to 49. Per donor, three plates held CD4 naive cells, three held CD4 memory, two held CD8 naive and one held CD8 memory.

Sequencing was performed with immunoSEQ multiplex PCR; in TCRdb, only in-frame clones are kept and a portion is missing. Among over 400,000 clones, roughly 95% were seen once, and the ten largest hold 0.05% to 0.07%. The CDR3 consists of 14 residues. Losses at the gene ends were 2 bases for V and 3 bases for J; bases not matched to a gene: 2. CDR1 and CDR2 from the germline V gene are SGHNT and YYREEE (reference sequence). Source material: naive CD4+ T cells sorted from blood. Documented subset: CD45RA+ positively selected. The rearrangement links TRBV5-4 to TRBJ2-1; 7 nucleotides match TRBD1. The sequence was collected from a woman aged 30 to 39 in good health. CDR3 in DNA: TGTGCCAGCAGCTTTCAGGGGGACTACAATGAGCAGTTCTTC. Translated, it gives CASSFQGDYNEQFF.